Listed here is a single T cell receptor (beta chain). The antigen is undetermined. This specimen comes from a study of cytomegalovirus exposure and HLA in healthy donors. Findings of the study overall: High specificity and sensitivity for cytomegalovirus status were reported for the classifier.

V lost 0 bases and J lost 5, with 8 bases in between. Germline values: CDR1 SGHRS, CDR2 YFSETQ. The CDR3 is made up of 13 amino acids. 60 Vbeta and 13 Jbeta primers were used in PCR. Some clones are missing from TCRdb's copy, which holds only in-frame ones; the method was immunoSEQ multiplex PCR. The sample records 140,000 or so clones, roughly 79% being singletons. Sequences were obtained from PBMCs. The rearrangement links TRBV5-1 to TRBJ2-5; tentative D call: TRBD2 (5 bases). The TCR originated in a woman between 25 and 40 years old in good health and CMV-seronegative. CDR3 in amino acids: CASSLGGFETQYF. The CDR3 nucleotides read TGCGCCAGCAGCTTGGGAGGGTTCGAGACCCAGTACTTC.